This TCR beta chain was captured by sequencing in a study of CD8 T cells in ankylosing spondylitis. Study-wide results and caveats: Several highly homologous variants formed a TCR beta motif that appeared characteristic of ankylosing spondylitis blood. Matched ankylosing spondylitis synovial fluid reportedly contained a significantly enriched population of disease-linked clones.

From germline, CDR1 is DFQATT and CDR2 SNEGSKA (reference sequence). This CDR3 region has 13 residues. The V and J ends lost 4 bases and 3 bases respectively, with 10 bases between them. Construction of TCR beta libraries was performed using quantitative 5'-RACE with molecular barcodes. Each CDR3 protein is one row after TCRdb ran MiXCR on the 5' RACE reads. The sample lists 390,000 or so distinct CDR3 sequences, about a fifth occurring once. A word on this clonotype: Its antigen remains unidentified.

The sequenced sample was blood, either unsorted or a sorted T cell fraction (not recorded which). This clonotype was obtained from a male donor with ankylosing spondylitis. J is TRBJ2-1 and V is TRBV20-1, with D maybe TRBD2 (5 bases). CDR3 amino acids: CSAKGGLYNEQFF. Written as DNA, the CDR3 is TGCAGTGCTAAAGGCGGGCTCTACAATGAGCAGTTCTTC.